These 3 T cell receptor beta chains were sequenced from one sample in a study of blood T cell repertoires in COVID-19. Assay used: immunoSEQ multiplex PCR; TCRdb lists only in-frame clones, some missing. Altogether some 76,000 clones are present, over 70% being singletons, with the ten largest covering over 8.5%. Source material: peripheral blood. The receptors come from a man over 45 with acute or convalescent COVID-19.

Here the CDR3 reads CASTPIGEPQHF. In nucleotides, the CDR3 is TGTGCCAGCACGCCAATAGGGGAGCCCCAGCATTTT. This rearrangement joins TRBV7-9 to TRBJ1-5, with D possibly TRBD1 on 5 matching bases. The CDR3 runs 12 residues. Germline V gives CDR1 SEHNR, CDR2 FQNEAQ (reference sequence). V was trimmed by 7 bases and J by 8 bases, leaving 12 bases between them.

The rearrangement joins TRBV4-2 to TRBJ1-1; D not certain. Germline CDR1 reads LGHNA; CDR2 reads YNFKEQ. The CDR3 totals 13 residues. Trimming removed 4 bases from V and 1 base from J, with 7 bases in between. The CDR3 sequence is CASSLQQNTEAFF. The CDR3 nucleotides are TGTGCCAGCAGCCTCCAACAGAACACTGAAGCTTTCTTT.

The V call is TRBV4-3, the J call TRBJ1-4; 7 positions agree with TRBD1. V shed 4 bases, J shed 5 bases, and the junction held 4 bases outside the gene matches. The CDR3 covers 14 residues. Germline V gives CDR1 LGHNA, CDR2 YSLEER. CDR3: CASSPGQRNEKLFF. In DNA form, the CDR3 reads TGCGCCAGCAGCCCGGGACAGAGAAATGAAAAACTGTTTTTT.